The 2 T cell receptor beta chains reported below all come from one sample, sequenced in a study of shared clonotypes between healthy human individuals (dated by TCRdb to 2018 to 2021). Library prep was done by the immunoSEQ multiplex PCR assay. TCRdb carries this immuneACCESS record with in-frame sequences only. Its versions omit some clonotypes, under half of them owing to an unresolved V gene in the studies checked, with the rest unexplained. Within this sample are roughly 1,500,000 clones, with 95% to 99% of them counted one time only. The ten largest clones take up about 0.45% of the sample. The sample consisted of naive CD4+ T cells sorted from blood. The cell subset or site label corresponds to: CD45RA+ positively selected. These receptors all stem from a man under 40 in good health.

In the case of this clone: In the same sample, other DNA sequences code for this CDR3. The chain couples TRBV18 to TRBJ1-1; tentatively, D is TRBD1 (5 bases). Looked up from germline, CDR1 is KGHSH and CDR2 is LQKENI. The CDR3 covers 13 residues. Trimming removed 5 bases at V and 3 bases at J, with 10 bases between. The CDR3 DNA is TGTGCCAGCTCAAATCGGGGGGACACTGAAGCTTTCTTT. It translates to CASSNRGDTEAFF.

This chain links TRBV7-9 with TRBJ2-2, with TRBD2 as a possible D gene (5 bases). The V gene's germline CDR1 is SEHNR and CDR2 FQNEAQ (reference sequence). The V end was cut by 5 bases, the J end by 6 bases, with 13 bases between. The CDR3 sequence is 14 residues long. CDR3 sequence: CASSARDGSGELFF. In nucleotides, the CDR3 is TGTGCCAGCAGCGCCCGGGATGGGTCCGGGGAGCTGTTTTTT.